The 16 T cell receptor beta chains presented below share a single source sample, sequenced in a study of cytomegalovirus exposure and HLA in healthy donors. In the PCR, 60 Vbeta and 13 Jbeta primers were used. Profiling relied on immunoSEQ multiplex PCR, and the TCRdb table lists in-frame clones only, not all of them. Found here are 45,000 to 65,000 clones, roughly 72% of them singletons; the top ten hold around a fifth. The source material was PBMCs. The receptors were gathered from a woman aged 45 to 65 in good health and CMV-seropositive.

This sequence joins TRBV4-2 and TRBJ2-7; 11 bases line up with TRBD2. Germline loops: CDR1 LGHNA, CDR2 YNFKEQ. CDR3 length equals 17 residues. The trim removed 2 bases at V and 3 bases at J, leaving 9 bases unmatched. CDR3 sequence: CASSQTSGGPFDYEQYF. Here the CDR3 DNA reads TGTGCCAGCAGCCAAACTAGCGGGGGACCATTTGACTACGAGCAGTACTTC.

This clone has just one count. The chain employs TRBV28 and TRBJ2-5; no clear D. The last part of the DNA fits TRBJ2-7 better; the J call may be wrong. The CDR3 covers 12 residues. Per the germline V gene, CDR1 is MDHEN and CDR2 is SYDVKM. This CDR3 reads CASSSLFTEQYF. For the CDR3, the DNA is TGTGCCAGCAGTTCTCTTTTCACCGAGCAGTACTTC.

The CDR3: CASSYDFPRSGEQYF. The DNA for the CDR3 is TGTGCCAGCAGTTACGATTTCCCTAGGTCGGGGGAGCAGTACTTC. V is TRBV6-5 and J is TRBJ2-7; the D gene is possibly TRBD2 (5 bases). The CDR3 contains 15 residues. V shed 2 bases and J shed 7 bases, with 18 bases lying between them. The V gene's germline CDR1 is MNHEY and CDR2 SVGAGI.

The rearrangement uses TRBV5-1 and TRBJ2-7, with TRBD1 as a possible D gene (5 bases). Germline lookup yields CDR1 SGHRS and CDR2 YFSETQ. The CDR3 extends over 13 amino acids. Trimming pared 1 base from V and 5 bases from J, leaving 10 bases between. CDR3 DNA sequence: TGCGCCAGCAGCTTGATCGGACAAGACGAGCAGTACTTC. This codes for CASSLIGQDEQYF.

The CDR3 coding sequence is TGTGCCAGCAGCGTAGACGGGACAGGGAATACAAATGAGCAGTTCTTC. This gives the protein CASSVDGTGNTNEQFF. This chain connects TRBV9 to TRBJ2-1; TRBD1 matches at 9 bases. Germline CDR1 SGDLS, CDR2 YYNGEE. The CDR3 has 16 residues. J was trimmed by 7 bases and V by 0 bases; bases with no gene match: 8.

This clone has just one count. The chain couples TRBV7-9 to TRBJ2-1; TRBD2 agrees at 13 bases. Per germline, CDR1 SEHNR and CDR2 FQNEAQ (reference sequence). This CDR3 region has 18 residues. Trimming cost V 1 base and J 5 bases; bases outside gene matches: 8. The CDR3 is CASSLGSTSGGANNEQFF. In nucleotides, the CDR3 is TGTGCCAGCAGCTTAGGGTCCACTAGCGGGGGGGCCAACAATGAGCAGTTCTTC.

The chain recombines TRBV19 with TRBJ2-7; the match to TRBD1 covers 8 bases. The germline V gene encodes CDR1 LNHDA and CDR2 SQIVND (reference sequence). Trimming took 5 bases from V and 2 from J; bases not matched to a gene: 8. The CDR3 consists of 15 residues. CDR3 DNA: TGTGCCAGTAGTTCAACCGGGACAGGAACCTACGAGCAGTACTTC. As protein: CASSSTGTGTYEQYF.

The CDR3 nucleotides read TGTGCCAGCAGCCGAACAGGGGGTAGTCAAGATGAAAAACTGTTTTTT. Protein product: CASSRTGGSQDEKLFF. The V gene is TRBV7-9, the J gene TRBJ1-4; 8 bases align to TRBD1. V trimming: 5 bases; J trimming: 6 bases; junction bases outside the gene matches: 11. Germline CDR1 and CDR2: SEHNR and FQNEAQ (reference sequence). CDR3 length: 16 residues.

The gene calls are TRBV10-3 and TRBJ2-3, with D possibly TRBD2 on 6 matching bases. V dropped 7 bases and J dropped 3 bases, with 11 bases sitting between them. CDR1 is ENHRY, CDR2 SYGVKD, per germline. The CDR3 length is 13 residues. The CDR3 DNA reads TGTGCCATCAAAGGGGAGGTTACAGATACGCAGTATTTT. Protein sequence: CAIKGEVTDTQYF.

V is TRBV28 and J is TRBJ2-7; D gene ambiguous. Germline assignment: CDR1 MDHEN and CDR2 SYDVKM. Trimming pared 6 bases from V and 4 bases from J, leaving 10 bases between. The CDR3 contains 12 residues. The CDR3 region has the DNA TGTGCCAGCAGCCCAAGACAATACGAGCAGTACTTC. It translates to CASSPRQYEQYF.

This clone turned up a few times. The chain's CDR3 is CATHYLPGYEQYF. DNA for the CDR3: TGTGCCACCCATTACCTGCCGGGCTACGAGCAGTACTTC. The rearrangement uses TRBV2 and TRBJ2-7, with unresolved D. V shed 10 bases and J shed 3 bases, with 16 bases lying between them. Germline V gene data show CDR1 as SNHLY and CDR2 as FYNNEI. The CDR3 runs 13 residues.

Here the CDR3 DNA reads TGTGCCAGCGAAGCAGGGAATAACTATGGCTACACCTTC. Its translation: CASEAGNNYGYTF. This rearrangement joins TRBV9 to TRBJ1-2, with TRBD1 as a possible D gene (5 bases). V was cut by 7 bases and J by 1 base, with 11 bases left in between. Per germline, CDR1 SGDLS and CDR2 YYNGEE. This CDR3 comprises 13 residues. Looking up the rest from reference TRBV9 and TRBJ1-2 gives the full variable domain: DSGVTQTPKHLITATGQRVTLRCSPRSGDLSVYWYQQSLDQGLQFLIQYYNGEERAKGNILERFSAQQFPDLHSELNLSSLELGDSALYFCASEAGNNYGYTFGSGTRLTVV.

The genes are TRBV4-2 and TRBJ2-1; tentatively, D is TRBD2 (6 bases). The CDR3 contains 15 residues. V shed 4 bases and J shed 5 bases, with 15 bases lying between them. The germline V gene has CDR1 LGHNA and CDR2 YNFKEQ. The CDR3 DNA reads TGTGCCAGCAGCCTACGGGAGTCTCCGAACAATGAGCAGTTCTTC. This translates into CASSLRESPNNEQFF.

The chain combines TRBV2 with TRBJ1-5; D ambiguous. Trimming cost V 6 bases and J 0 bases, with 9 bases left between them. The CDR3 has 14 amino acids. Germline V gene sequence: CDR1 SNHLY, CDR2 FYNNEI. In DNA, the CDR3 is TGTGCCAGCAGCCGGGTTTATAGCAATCAGCCCCAGCATTTT. It translates to CASSRVYSNQPQHF.

The V and J genes are TRBV27 and TRBJ1-5; 7 positions match TRBD1. Trimming at V came to 0 bases and at J to 6 bases, leaving 2 bases not matched to a gene. This CDR3 spans 14 amino acids. Germline-derived CDR1 and CDR2 are MNHEY and SMNVEV (reference sequence). CDR3 amino acids: CASSLSGGGQPQHF. The CDR3 bases are TGTGCCAGCAGTTTATCAGGGGGCGGTCAGCCCCAGCATTTT.

V and J are TRBV19 and TRBJ2-1; D may be TRBD2 (5 bases). CDR1 is LNHDA and CDR2 is SQIVND in the germline V gene (reference sequence). The CDR3 sequence is 14 residues long. Trimming left V 6 bases short and J 9 bases short, with 18 bases between. This CDR3 reads CASRQELEASEQFF. The CDR3 nucleotides are TGTGCCAGTAGACAAGAACTAGAGGCATCTGAGCAGTTCTTC.